Included here is one TCR beta chain sequence, with context. Its antigen is still unknown. Sequenced by immunoSEQ multiplex PCR; TCRdb stores in-frame clones only, minus some. The sample lists around 88,000 clones, roughly 90% seen once, with about 2.8% in the top ten. The sample is drawn from a study of T cell responses to AZD1222 COVID-19 vaccine. Study results and limitations: Clonal diversity was possibly underestimated, and white British individuals and females predominated among donors.

The source was peripheral blood, collected on day 0 of MenACWY control vaccination. The TCR sequence derives from an adult in good health.

The CDR3 nucleotides read TGTGCCAGCAACGTACTGACAGGCTACGAGCAGTACTTC. This encodes CASNVLTGYEQYF. This chain connects TRBV28 to TRBJ2-7, with a weak D call TRBD1 (6 bases). Trimming removed 7 bases at V and 3 bases at J, with 13 bases between. The germline V gene encodes CDR1 MDHEN and CDR2 SYDVKM. The CDR3 extends over 13 amino acids.